This TCR beta chain was sequenced during a study of vaccination and CD4 T cells after COVID-19. This clonotype is large. What it binds is not known. The treatment denotes: roughly 10-day PBMC culture with coronavirus spike peptide pools or control peptides (ViraFEST assay). This CDR3 has 14 amino acids. The germline V gene has CDR1 WNHNN and CDR2 SYGVQD (reference sequence). Trimming shortened V by 0 bases and J by 5 bases, and 9 bases separated the two germline ends. CD4+ T cells that had been cultured provided DNA sequenced with the Oncomine TCR Beta short-read assay. TCRdb fed the PCR reads into MiXCR, producing one record per CDR3 protein. The sample includes 3,000 or so distinct CDR3 sequences, 76% seen only once; the top ten take 24%.

The clonotype was recovered from a human donor who had recovered from COVID-19. The sequenced sample was CD4+ T cells from blood, cultured in vitro. V and J are TRBV10-1 and TRBJ2-3; D gene unclear. This CDR3 is CASSESNGGDTQYF. In DNA, the CDR3 is TGCGCCAGCAGTGAGTCAAACGGCGGAGATACGCAGTATTTT.